This TCR beta chain stems from a study of shared clonotypes between healthy human individuals. How the authors handled the data: From ImmunoSEQ came sequences covering only the junction and carrying no quality scores, so filtering differed. Sequencing was performed with immunoSEQ multiplex PCR; in TCRdb, only in-frame clones are kept and a portion is missing. From that table come the V and J calls and clone size; the DNA was used to work out D and trimming. This table holds a few million clones, about 92% found once. The CDR3 totals 18 residues. The germline V gene has CDR1 SGDLS and CDR2 YYNGEE. Unmatched junction bases numbered 13, after V lost 3 bases and J lost 5 bases. This clone was observed once.

The chain links TRBV9 to TRBJ2-5; 13 nucleotides agree with TRBD2. Sequencing used naive CD4+ T cells sorted from blood. Subset reported: CD45RA+ positively selected. This clonotype was sampled from a man younger than 35 in good health. The CDR3 sequence is CASSAWGTSGELQETQYF. Here the CDR3 DNA reads TGTGCCAGCAGCGCTTGGGGGACTAGCGGGGAGCTCCAGGAGACCCAGTACTTC.